These 32 T cell receptor beta chains were all obtained from the same sample, sequenced in a study of T cells in localized non-small cell lung cancer. This table comes from immunoSEQ multiplex PCR, and its TCRdb copy is limited to in-frame clones, with some not included. The profile shows tens of thousands of clones, approximately 90% of them singletons. Source: peripheral blood, taken before any cancer treatment. The origin of the receptors is a woman aged 35 to 70 with stage I squamous cell lung carcinoma.

The rearrangement uses TRBV6-5 and TRBJ1-1; D is ambiguous. This CDR3 is built from 13 residues. Germline-derived CDR1 and CDR2 are MNHEY and SVGAGI. The ends were cut back, 5 bases at V and 6 bases at J, with 13 bases in the middle. Here the CDR3 reads CASSENRNAEAFF. The CDR3, as DNA: TGTGCCAGCAGTGAAAACAGAAACGCTGAAGCTTTCTTT.

The J gene is TRBJ1-1, the V gene TRBV5-6; D possibly corresponds to TRBD1 (6 bases). CDR1 is SGHDT and CDR2 is YYEEEE in the germline V gene. V shed 0 bases and J shed 4 bases, with 10 bases lying between them. The CDR3 runs to 14 residues. CDR3 region: CASSLGQGSTEAFF. CDR3 sequence (DNA): TGTGCCAGCAGCTTGGGGCAGGGGAGCACTGAAGCTTTCTTT.

This rearrangement joins TRBV7-2 to TRBJ1-1; unclear D gene. Trimming took 5 bases from V and 5 from J, leaving 15 bases between them. Looked up from germline, CDR1 is SGHTA and CDR2 is FQGNSA. CDR3 length: 14 amino acids. The CDR3 spells CASSIFEGGTEAFF. CDR3 bases: TGTGCCAGCAGCATTTTCGAGGGAGGGACTGAAGCTTTCTTT.

The chain is built from TRBV6-4 and TRBJ1-5, with D hard to call. The CDR3 runs to 13 residues. From germline, CDR1 is MRHNA and CDR2 SNTAGT. Trimming left V 4 bases short and J 4 bases short, with 8 bases between. CDR3 loop: CASSVGRNQPQHF. Here the CDR3 DNA reads TGTGCCAGCAGTGTCGGACGGAATCAGCCCCAGCATTTT.

This clone was observed a single time. This chain connects TRBV9 to TRBJ1-6; maybe TRBD1 (5 bases). Germline CDR1 and CDR2: SGDLS and YYNGEE. The CDR3 totals 15 residues. V was shortened by 5 bases and J by 9 bases, with 18 bases between the two germline ends. CDR3 residues: CASSPRELGRSPLHF. The DNA for the CDR3 is TGTGCCAGCAGTCCCAGGGAGTTGGGGCGTTCACCCCTCCACTTT.

The V gene is TRBV2, the J gene TRBJ2-3; 8 bases map to TRBD2. The CDR3 runs to 15 residues. V dropped 8 bases and J dropped 0; count of bases not matched to a gene: 7. The germline gives CDR1 SNHLY, CDR2 FYNNEI. As DNA, the CDR3 is TGTGCCAGCCGCCGCGGGGGGACTAGCACAGATACGCAGTATTTT. Amino acid sequence: CASRRGGTSTDTQYF.

The CDR3 region is CASSQEGGAGFTDTQYF. The CDR3 DNA reads TGCGCCAGCAGCCAAGAAGGGGGAGCGGGGTTCACAGATACGCAGTATTTT. V and J are TRBV4-1 and TRBJ2-3, with D tentatively TRBD2 (7 bases). The V gene lost 0 bases and the J gene lost 2 bases, with 15 bases spanning the gap. The CDR3 spans 17 residues. Germline V CDR1 and CDR2: MGHRA, YSYEKL.

This clone was recorded once. The junction and the germline gene differ at one end; a read error may be behind it. The gene calls are TRBV30 and TRBJ2-7, with a weak D call TRBD2 (6 bases). This CDR3 region has 12 residues. Per germline, CDR1 GTSNPN and CDR2 SVGIG (reference sequence). The CDR3 loop is CACQPQEGRQHF. The CDR3 DNA reads TGTGCCTGCCAACCACAGGAGGGACGGCAGCACTTC.

This clone has a single count. The chain has TRBV15 and TRBJ1-4; no clear D. V lost 3 bases to trimming and J lost 3 bases, with 14 bases between them. This CDR3 has 16 amino acids. Germline V CDR1 and CDR2: LNHNV, YYDKDF (reference sequence). For the CDR3, the DNA is TGTGCCACCAGCAGGGGAGGCCCTCGTGCTAATGAAAAACTGTTTTTT. Amino acids: CATSRGGPRANEKLFF.

This chain connects TRBV5-1 to TRBJ1-3; 9 bases align to TRBD1. CDR3 length: 15 residues. V gave up 5 bases and J gave up 3 bases; unmatched junction bases: 6. Germline V CDR1 and CDR2: SGHRS, YFSETQ. CDR3 residues: CASSSGTGSGNTIYF. The CDR3 DNA follows: TGCGCCAGCAGTTCCGGGACAGGGAGTGGAAACACCATATATTTT.

The rearrangement joins TRBV2 to TRBJ1-2; D unresolved. This CDR3 comprises 12 residues. V lost 6 bases and J 2 bases, leaving 7 bases between the germline ends. Germline CDR1 reads SNHLY; CDR2 reads FYNNEI. Here the CDR3 DNA reads TGTGCCAGCAGGCAGGACAACTATGGCTACACCTTC. Its translation is CASRQDNYGYTF.

The chain couples TRBV6-1 to TRBJ1-1; D gene uncertain. Germline loops: CDR1 MNHNS, CDR2 SASEGT. The germline V and J ends were trimmed by 4 bases and 1 base, with 10 bases remaining between them. The CDR3 is 14 amino acids. Here the CDR3 DNA reads TGTGCCAGCAGTGTTGGGAACCAGAACACTGAAGCTTTCTTT. This gives the protein CASSVGNQNTEAFF.

This clone was observed once. The DNA for the CDR3 is TGTGCCAGCAGTCCAAGGGACAGGGGTGATCAGCCCCAGCATTTT. It yields the protein CASSPRDRGDQPQHF. The chain couples TRBV27 to TRBJ1-5; 10 positions agree with TRBD1. V lost 5 bases to trimming and J lost 5 bases; unmatched junction nucleotides: 6. This CDR3 has 15 amino acids. Germline CDR1 MNHEY, CDR2 SMNVEV (reference sequence).

V usage is TRBV7-2 and J usage is TRBJ1-2; 7 bases match TRBD1. CDR3 length: 15 amino acids. The junction had 9 bases not matched to a gene; V was cut back by 1 base and J by 7 bases. Germline V CDR1 and CDR2: SGHTA, FQGNSA. DNA of the CDR3: TGTGCCAGCAGCTTAGGAGGCGAGGGGGCCCTTGGCTACACCTTC. It specifies CASSLGGEGALGYTF.

The chain recombines TRBV7-2 with TRBJ1-1; tentatively, D is TRBD1 (6 bases). The CDR3 is made up of 14 amino acids. Germline values: CDR1 SGHTA, CDR2 FQGNSA. The V end lost 0 bases, the J end lost 5 bases, and 10 bases lay between the germline ends. CDR3 DNA: TGTGCCAGCAGCTTAGCAGGGGGGTGGACTGAAGCTTTCTTT. Its protein is CASSLAGGWTEAFF.

The chain carries TRBV30 and TRBJ1-2, with TRBD1 matching over 7 bases. J gave up 7 bases and V 0 bases, and 8 bases lay outside the gene matches. CDR1 GTSNPN and CDR2 SVGIG come from the germline V gene (reference sequence). This CDR3 contains 14 residues. CDR3: CAWSVLTGISGYTF. CDR3 DNA sequence: TGTGCCTGGAGTGTACTGACAGGGATAAGTGGCTACACCTTC.

The chain joins TRBV19 to TRBJ1-1; 8 bases are a match to TRBD1. The CDR3 is made up of 15 amino acids. CDR1 and CDR2 from the germline V gene are LNHDA and SQIVND (reference sequence). The V segment lost 6 bases and the J segment 0 bases; nucleotides outside the gene matches: 6. The CDR3 DNA is TGTGCCAGTAGACTCAGGACAGGGCTGAACACTGAAGCTTTCTTT. Protein product: CASRLRTGLNTEAFF. The full variable domain, with the rest looked up from reference TRBV19 and TRBJ1-1, is DGGITQSPKYLFRKEGQNVTLSCEQNLNHDAMYWYRQDPGQGLRLIYYSQIVNDFQKGDIAEGYSVSREKKESFPLTVTSAQKNPTAFYLCASRLRTGLNTEAFFGQGTRLTVV.

The chain has TRBV7-2 and TRBJ2-5, with a tentative D call TRBD2 (6 bases). Germline CDR1 SGHTA, CDR2 FQGNSA. V was trimmed by 5 bases and J by 0 bases, leaving 13 bases between them. This CDR3 has 15 residues. CDR3 in amino acids: CASSLSGFYQETQYF. The CDR3 DNA reads TGTGCCAGCAGCCTTAGCGGATTTTACCAAGAGACCCAGTACTTC.

J is TRBJ2-7 and V is TRBV5-8, with 8 nucleotides matching TRBD1. The V gene end was trimmed by 10 bases and the J gene end by 0 bases; junction bases not matched to a gene: 9. The CDR3 totals 14 residues. CDR1 and CDR2 from the germline V gene are SGHTS and YDEGEE. This CDR3 is CAGRQGPVSYEQYF. CDR3 bases: TGTGCCGGGAGACAGGGGCCCGTCTCCTACGAGCAGTACTTC.

For the CDR3, the DNA is TGTGCCAGCGCTTTTTTAGACGGTGGATATGGCTACACCTTC. Amino acid sequence: CASAFLDGGYGYTF. This chain uses TRBV28 with TRBJ1-2, with D unresolved. CDR3 length equals 14 residues. Trimming left V 8 bases short and J 5 bases short, with 18 bases between. Germline V lookup: CDR1 MDHEN, CDR2 SYDVKM.

The chain links TRBV14 to TRBJ1-1; D is perhaps TRBD1 (6 bases). This CDR3 has 14 amino acids. Trimming shortened V by 3 bases and J by 5 bases, and 13 bases separated the two germline ends. CDR1 and CDR2 from the germline V gene are SGHDN and FVKESK. CDR3 protein: CASSQQGIGTEAFF. The CDR3 nucleotides read TGTGCCAGCAGCCAGCAGGGGATAGGAACTGAAGCTTTCTTT.

Regarding this clone: A read error may produce the germline difference seen at one junction end. CDR3 sequence: CASSQDSQGPSFIF. The CDR3 region has the DNA TGCGCCAGCAGCCAAGATAGCCAGGGGCCGTCCTTCATTTTT. The J gene is TRBJ1-4, the V gene TRBV4-1, with D possibly matching TRBD1 (6 bases). The CDR3 contains 14 residues. CDR1 and CDR2 (germline): MGHRA, YSYEKL.

This clone was detected only a few times. This chain uses TRBV6-1 with TRBJ1-2; D gene uncertain. Germline V gene data show CDR1 as MNHNS and CDR2 as SASEGT. The V and J ends lost 5 bases and 2 bases respectively, with 12 bases between them. CDR3 length: 14 amino acids. As DNA, the CDR3 is TGTGCCAGCAGTCCGTCGGCCCCCAACTATGGCTACACCTTC. It is translated as CASSPSAPNYGYTF.

The chain has TRBV9 and TRBJ1-4; D might be TRBD1 (6 bases). V lost 3 bases and J lost 0, with 15 bases in between. Germline V gene sequence: CDR1 SGDLS, CDR2 YYNGEE. The CDR3 loop spans 17 amino acids. The CDR3 DNA reads as TGTGCCAGCAGCGATCAAGGGGGGGCTGCAACTAATGAAAAACTGTTTTTT. This sequence encodes CASSDQGGAATNEKLFF.

The genes are TRBV5-6 and TRBJ2-1, with D unclear. From germline, CDR1 is SGHDT and CDR2 YYEEEE. Trimming removed 0 bases from V and 0 bases from J, with 10 bases in between. This CDR3 has 16 amino acids. The CDR3 reads CASSLGFVSSYNEQFF. DNA of the CDR3: TGTGCCAGCAGCTTGGGCTTCGTGAGCTCCTACAATGAGCAGTTCTTC. The variable domain in full, with the rest retrieved from reference TRBV5-6 and TRBJ2-1, is DAGVTQSPTHLIKTRGQQVTLRCSPKSGHDTVSWYQQALGQGPQFIFQYYEEEERQRGNFPDRFSGHQFPNYSSELNVNALLLGDSALYLCASSLGFVSSYNEQFFGPGTRLTVL.

Here the CDR3 DNA reads TGCGCCAGCACCGTAGGGCCCCTAGCCTCTGGCCCAAATGAGCAGTTCTTC. Its translation is CASTVGPLASGPNEQFF. V is TRBV5-1 and J is TRBJ2-1, with D possibly matching TRBD2 (5 bases). V dropped 6 bases and J dropped 7 bases, with 26 bases sitting between them. This CDR3 has 17 residues. The V gene's germline CDR1 is SGHRS and CDR2 YFSETQ.

The chain uses TRBV10-3 and TRBJ2-7; TRBD1 matches 11 bases. V shed 10 bases and J 3 bases; nucleotides not matched to a gene: 5. The CDR3 has 13 amino acids. In germline, CDR1 is ENHRY, CDR2 SYGVKD. The CDR3 loop reads CATGQGVGYEQYF. DNA for the CDR3: TGTGCCACGGGACAGGGGGTAGGCTACGAGCAGTACTTC.

The rearrangement uses TRBV19 and TRBJ1-3; D is unresolved. The CDR3 spans 17 residues. Deletions cut 2 bases from V and 0 bases from J, with 14 bases between. Germline V CDR1 and CDR2: LNHDA, SQIVND (reference sequence). CDR3 protein: CASSISPDAYSGNTIYF. CDR3 coding DNA: TGTGCCAGTAGTATATCTCCCGACGCTTACTCTGGAAACACCATATATTTT.

The chain couples TRBV2 to TRBJ1-6; D is ambiguous. This CDR3 is built from 14 residues. Germline-derived CDR1 and CDR2 are SNHLY and FYNNEI. The V end was cut by 4 bases, the J end by 10 bases, with 14 bases between. The CDR3 DNA follows: TGTGCCAGCAGTGGGGAGGGCGGGATCTCACCCCTCCACTTT. This sequence encodes CASSGEGGISPLHF.

CDR3 coding DNA: TGTGCCACCTATACCCCCACGGTTGTCGAGCAGTACTTC. Residues: CATYTPTVVEQYF. The chain links TRBV6-6 to TRBJ2-7; D is undetermined. The CDR3 totals 13 residues. V dropped 10 bases and J dropped 6 bases, with 19 bases sitting between them. CDR1 MNHNY and CDR2 SVGAGI come from the germline V gene (reference sequence).

This chain connects TRBV29-1 to TRBJ1-2; no reliable D call. V shed 8 bases and J shed 10 bases, with 20 bases lying between them. CDR3 length equals 12 residues. Germline V gene sequence: CDR1 SQVTM, CDR2 ANQGSEA. In nucleotides, the CDR3 is TGCAGCACTTTCAATTCCGGGGATGCCTACACCTTC. Protein: CSTFNSGDAYTF.

The chain combines TRBV7-9 with TRBJ2-3; D is possibly TRBD1 (5 bases). The CDR3 has 15 amino acids. CDR1 and CDR2 (germline): SEHNR, FQNEAQ (reference sequence). The V and J ends lost 4 bases and 3 bases respectively, with 14 bases between them. This CDR3 is CASSSTQGTTDTQYF. CDR3 DNA sequence: TGTGCCAGCAGCTCAACCCAGGGAACTACAGATACGCAGTATTTT.